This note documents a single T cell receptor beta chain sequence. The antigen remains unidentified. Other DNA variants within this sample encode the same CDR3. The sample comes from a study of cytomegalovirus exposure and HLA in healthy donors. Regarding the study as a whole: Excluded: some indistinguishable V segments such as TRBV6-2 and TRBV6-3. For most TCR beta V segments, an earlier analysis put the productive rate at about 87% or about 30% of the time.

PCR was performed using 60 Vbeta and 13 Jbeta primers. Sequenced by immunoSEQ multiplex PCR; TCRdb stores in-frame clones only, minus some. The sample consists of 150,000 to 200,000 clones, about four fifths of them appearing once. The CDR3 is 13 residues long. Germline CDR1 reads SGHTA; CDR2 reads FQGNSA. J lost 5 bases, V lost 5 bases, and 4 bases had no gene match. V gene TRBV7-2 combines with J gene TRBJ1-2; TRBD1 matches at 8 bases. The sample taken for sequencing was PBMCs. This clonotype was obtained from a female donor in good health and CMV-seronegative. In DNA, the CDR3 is TGTGCCAGCAGCCTCGACAGGGGATATGGCTACACCTTC. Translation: CASSLDRGYGYTF.